Listed below are T cell receptor beta chains from one sample, sequenced in a study of T cell repertoires in cytomegalovirus infection. Via MiXCR, TCRdb re-called the reads, giving one row per CDR3 protein. The table has about 330,000 distinct CDR3 sequences, nearly 35% seen once. These receptors' targets are unknown. Specimen: cultured PBMCs, collected from culture after CMV antigen stimulation. The receptors were gathered from a human donor in good health (CMV status not recorded). Some clones in this sample may be carry-over from other donors' samples. The CDR3 runs from the conserved cysteine through the conserved F or W. The D gene is left open where the match is weak. Clone size, where shown, is once, few, many, or a class for clones that have expanded.

>TRBJ1-5|few|TRBV6-8|.
TGTGCCAGCAATCCTACCCCGGGGCGCAATCAGCCCCAGCATTTT
CASNPTPGRNQPQHF
>TRBJ1-5|.|TRBV6-2/TRBV6-3|.
TGTGCCAGCAGTTACGGGCAGGGCAGGAGGAATCAGCCCCAGCATTTT
CASSYGQGRRNQPQHF
>TRBJ2-3|few|TRBV11-2|.
TGTGCCAGCAGCCCCTGGACAGCCCAGGGAGATACGCAGTATTTT
CASSPWTAQGDTQYF
>TRBJ1-2|once|TRBV5-4|TRBD1
TGTGCCAGCAGCCAACAGGGGGCGAAGGGCTATGGCTACACCTTC
CASSQQGAKGYGYTF
>TRBJ2-1|.|TRBV24-1|TRBD2
TGTGCCACGGCCGAGCGGGAGGACTACAATGAGCAGTTCTTC
CATAEREDYNEQFF
>TRBJ2-3|.|TRBV6-1|TRBD2
TGTGCCAGCAGTTACGGACTAGCGGGAGGGGCAGATACGCAGTATTTT
CASSYGLAGGADTQYF
>TRBJ2-1|.|TRBV29-1|TRBD2
TGCAGCGTTGAAGGCAGCGGGAGGGATTACAATGAGCAGTTCTTC
CSVEGSGRDYNEQFF
>TRBJ1-4|.|TRBV19|.
TGTGCCAGTAGTATAGGAGGGTCCACTAATGAAAAACTGTTTTTT
CASSIGGSTNEKLFF
>TRBJ2-3|few|TRBV24-1|.
TGTGCCACCTCATCCCCCGGGAGCACAGATACGCAGTATTTT
CATSSPGSTDTQYF
>TRBJ2-1|.|TRBV20-1|.
TGCAGTGCTCCCGGGGGCTGGAGCAATGAGCAGTTCTTC
CSAPGGWSNEQFF
>TRBJ1-5|.|TRBV7-2|.
TGTGCCAGCAGCTACGACCGGGGGGTGGTACAGCCCCAGCATTTT
CASSYDRGVVQPQHF